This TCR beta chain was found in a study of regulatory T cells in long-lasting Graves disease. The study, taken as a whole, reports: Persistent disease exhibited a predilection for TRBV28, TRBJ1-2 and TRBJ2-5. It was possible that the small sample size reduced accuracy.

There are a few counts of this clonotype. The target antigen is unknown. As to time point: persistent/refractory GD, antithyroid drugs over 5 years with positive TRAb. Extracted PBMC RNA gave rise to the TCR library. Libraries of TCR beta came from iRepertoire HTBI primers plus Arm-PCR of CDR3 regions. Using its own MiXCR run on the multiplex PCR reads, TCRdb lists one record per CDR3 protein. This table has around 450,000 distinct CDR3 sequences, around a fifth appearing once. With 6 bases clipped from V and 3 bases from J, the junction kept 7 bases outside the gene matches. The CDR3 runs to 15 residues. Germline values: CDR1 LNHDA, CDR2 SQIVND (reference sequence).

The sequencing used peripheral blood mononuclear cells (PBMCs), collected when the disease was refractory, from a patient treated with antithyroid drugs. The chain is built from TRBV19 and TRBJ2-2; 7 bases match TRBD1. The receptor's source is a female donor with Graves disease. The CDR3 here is CASRNRDRDTGELFF. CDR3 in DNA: TGTGCCAGTAGGAACCGGGACAGAGACACCGGGGAGCTGTTTTTT.